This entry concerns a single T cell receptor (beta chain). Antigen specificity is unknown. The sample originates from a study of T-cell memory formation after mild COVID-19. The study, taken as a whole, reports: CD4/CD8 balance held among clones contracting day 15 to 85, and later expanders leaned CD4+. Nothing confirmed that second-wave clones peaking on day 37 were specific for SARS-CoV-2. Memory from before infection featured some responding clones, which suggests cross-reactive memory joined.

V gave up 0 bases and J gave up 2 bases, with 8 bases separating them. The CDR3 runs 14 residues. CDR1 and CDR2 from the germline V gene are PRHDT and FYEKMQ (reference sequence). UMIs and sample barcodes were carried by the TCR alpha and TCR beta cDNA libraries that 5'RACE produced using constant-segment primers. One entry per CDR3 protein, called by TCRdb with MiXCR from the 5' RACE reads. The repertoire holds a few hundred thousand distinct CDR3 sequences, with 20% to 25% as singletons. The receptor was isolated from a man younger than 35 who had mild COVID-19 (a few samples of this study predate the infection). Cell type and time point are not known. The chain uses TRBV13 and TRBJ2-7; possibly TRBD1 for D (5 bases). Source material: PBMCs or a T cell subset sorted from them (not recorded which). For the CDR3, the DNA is TGTGCCAGCAGCTTAGGCAGGGCGGCCTACGAGCAGTACGTC. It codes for CASSLGRAAYEQYV.